This paragraph reports one T cell receptor (beta chain). This CDR3 is 15 amino acids long. V lost 7 bases and J lost 0; bases outside the gene matches: 9. The data are from a study of patients and donors after allogeneic stem cell transplantation. TCRdb processed the RT-PCR reads anew with MiXCR; each CDR3 protein has one entry. The table lists roughly 140,000 distinct CDR3 sequences, 30% to 45% of them singletons. Source material: blood, either unsorted or a sorted T cell fraction (not recorded which). V is TRBV12-3 or TRBV12-4 and J is TRBJ2-7, with 7 bases that match TRBD1. This sequence originates from a human donor who was either an allogeneic HSCT recipient or a stem cell or donor lymphocyte infusion donor (not recorded which). It is not recorded whose cells these are; they may come from a transplant donor. CDR3 region: CASTLGGYSSYEQYF. The CDR3 nucleotides are TGTGCCAGCACCCTAGGGGGCTATTCCTCCTACGAGCAGTACTTC.